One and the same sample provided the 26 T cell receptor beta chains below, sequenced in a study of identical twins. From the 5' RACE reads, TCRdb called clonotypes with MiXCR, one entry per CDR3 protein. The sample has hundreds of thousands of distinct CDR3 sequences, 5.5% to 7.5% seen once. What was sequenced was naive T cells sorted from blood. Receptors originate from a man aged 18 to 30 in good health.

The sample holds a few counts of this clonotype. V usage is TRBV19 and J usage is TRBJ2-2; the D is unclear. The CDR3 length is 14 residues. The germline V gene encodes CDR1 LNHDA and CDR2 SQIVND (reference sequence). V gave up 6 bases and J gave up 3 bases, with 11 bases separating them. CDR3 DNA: TGTGCCAGTAGAGTTGCTCCCTACACCGGGGAGCTGTTTTTT. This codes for CASRVAPYTGELFF.

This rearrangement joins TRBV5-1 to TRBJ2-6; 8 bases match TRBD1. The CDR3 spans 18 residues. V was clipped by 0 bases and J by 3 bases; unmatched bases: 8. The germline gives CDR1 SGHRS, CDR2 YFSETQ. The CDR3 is CASSLAGQGAYGANVLTF. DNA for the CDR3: TGCGCCAGCAGCTTGGCCGGGCAGGGGGCGTATGGGGCCAACGTCCTGACTTTC.

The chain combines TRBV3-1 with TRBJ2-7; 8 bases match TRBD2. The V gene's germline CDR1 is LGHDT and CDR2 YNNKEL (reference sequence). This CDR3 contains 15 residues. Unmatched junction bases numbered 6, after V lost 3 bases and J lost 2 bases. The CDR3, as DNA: TGTGCCAGCAGCCAGATTAGCGGGATCGCCTACGAGCAGTACTTC. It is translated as CASSQISGIAYEQYF.

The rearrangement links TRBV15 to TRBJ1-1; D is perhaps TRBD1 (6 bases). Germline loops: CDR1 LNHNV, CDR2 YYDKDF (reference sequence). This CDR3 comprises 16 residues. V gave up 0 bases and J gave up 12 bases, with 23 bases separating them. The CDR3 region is CATSRDLGGGARATFF. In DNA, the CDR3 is TGTGCCACCAGCAGAGATCTTGGAGGGGGGGCACGGGCGACTTTCTTT.

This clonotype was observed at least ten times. The CDR3 loop is CSARDSGGGETQYF. The CDR3 nucleotides are TGCAGTGCTAGAGATTCAGGGGGAGGGGAGACCCAGTACTTC. This chain links TRBV20-1 with TRBJ2-5; D is possibly TRBD1 or TRBD2 (7 bases each). There are 14 residues in the CDR3. Trimming took 0 bases from V and 5 from J, leaving 13 bases between them. The germline CDR1 and CDR2 sequences are DFQATT and SNEGSKA (reference sequence).

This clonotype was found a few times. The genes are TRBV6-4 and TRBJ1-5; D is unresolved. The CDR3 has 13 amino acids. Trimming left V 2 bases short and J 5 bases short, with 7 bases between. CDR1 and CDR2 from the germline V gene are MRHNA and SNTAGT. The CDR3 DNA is TGTGCCAGCAGTGACGGGCCACATCAGCCCCAGCATTTT. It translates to CASSDGPHQPQHF.

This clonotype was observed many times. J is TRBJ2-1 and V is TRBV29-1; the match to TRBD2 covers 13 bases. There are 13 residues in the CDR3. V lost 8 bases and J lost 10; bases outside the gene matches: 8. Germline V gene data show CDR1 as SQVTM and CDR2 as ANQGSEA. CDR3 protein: CSHRLAGGGEQFF. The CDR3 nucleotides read TGCAGCCATCGACTAGCGGGAGGCGGGGAGCAGTTCTTC.

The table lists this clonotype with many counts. CDR3 sequence reads: CAISEEAGVGTQYF. CDR3 nucleotides: TGTGCCATCAGTGAAGAGGCAGGGGTGGGGACCCAGTACTTC. This chain links TRBV10-3 with TRBJ2-5; possibly TRBD1 for D (6 bases). Per the germline V gene, CDR1 is ENHRY and CDR2 is SYGVKD. The CDR3 contains 14 residues. V was shortened by 3 bases and J by 7 bases, with 15 bases between the two germline ends.

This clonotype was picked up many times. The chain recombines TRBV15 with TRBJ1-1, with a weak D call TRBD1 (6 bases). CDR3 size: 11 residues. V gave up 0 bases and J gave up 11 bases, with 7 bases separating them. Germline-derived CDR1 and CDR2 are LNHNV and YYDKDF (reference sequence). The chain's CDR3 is CATSRDQGAFF. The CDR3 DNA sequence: TGTGCCACCAGCAGAGACCAGGGGGCTTTCTTT.

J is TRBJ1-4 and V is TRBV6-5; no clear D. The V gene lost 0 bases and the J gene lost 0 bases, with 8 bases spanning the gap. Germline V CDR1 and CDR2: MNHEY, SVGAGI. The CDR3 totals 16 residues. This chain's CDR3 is CASSYSRGATNEKLFF. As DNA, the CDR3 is TGTGCCAGCAGTTACTCGCGCGGAGCAACTAATGAAAAACTGTTTTTT.

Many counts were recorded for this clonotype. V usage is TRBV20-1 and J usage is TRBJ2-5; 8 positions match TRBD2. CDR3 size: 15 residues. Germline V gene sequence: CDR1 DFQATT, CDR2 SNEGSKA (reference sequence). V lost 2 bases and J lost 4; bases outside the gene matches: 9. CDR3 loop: CSARTLAGGRETQYF. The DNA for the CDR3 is TGCAGTGCTAGAACTCTGGCGGGAGGTCGAGAGACCCAGTACTTC.

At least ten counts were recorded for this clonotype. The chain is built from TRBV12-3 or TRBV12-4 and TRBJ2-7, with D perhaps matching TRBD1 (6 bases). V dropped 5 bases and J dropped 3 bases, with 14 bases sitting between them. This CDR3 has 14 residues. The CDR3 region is CASSKTDSNYEQYV. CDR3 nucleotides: TGTGCCAGCAGTAAAACGGACAGTAACTACGAGCAGTACGTC.

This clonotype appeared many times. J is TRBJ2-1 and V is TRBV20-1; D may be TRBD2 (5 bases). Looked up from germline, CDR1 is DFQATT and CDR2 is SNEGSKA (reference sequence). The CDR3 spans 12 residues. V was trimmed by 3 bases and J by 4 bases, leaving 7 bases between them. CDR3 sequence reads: CSARSGYNEQFF. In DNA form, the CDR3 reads TGCAGTGCTAGGAGCGGATACAATGAGCAGTTCTTC.

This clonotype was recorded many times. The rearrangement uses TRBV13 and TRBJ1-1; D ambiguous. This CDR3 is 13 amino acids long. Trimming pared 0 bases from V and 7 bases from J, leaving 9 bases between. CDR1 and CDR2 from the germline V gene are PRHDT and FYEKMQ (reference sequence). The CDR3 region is CASSLGLYREAFF. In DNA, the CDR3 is TGTGCCAGCAGCTTAGGCCTTTACCGTGAAGCTTTCTTT.

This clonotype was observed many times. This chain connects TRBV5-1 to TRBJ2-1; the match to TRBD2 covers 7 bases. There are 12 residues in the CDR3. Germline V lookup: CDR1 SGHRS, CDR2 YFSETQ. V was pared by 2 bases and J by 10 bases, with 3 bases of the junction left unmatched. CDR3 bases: TGCGCCAGCAGCTTTACTAGCGTAGAGCAGTTCTTC. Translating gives CASSFTSVEQFF.

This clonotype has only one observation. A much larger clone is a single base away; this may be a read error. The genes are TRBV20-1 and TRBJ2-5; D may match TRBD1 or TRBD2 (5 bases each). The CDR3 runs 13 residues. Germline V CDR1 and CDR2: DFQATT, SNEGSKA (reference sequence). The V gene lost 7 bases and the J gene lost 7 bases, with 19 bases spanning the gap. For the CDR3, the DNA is TGCAGTGGGTCTCACAGGCGGGCCGGGACCCAGTACTTC. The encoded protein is CSGSHRRAGTQYF.

The CDR3 region is CASSPSGLAEQNEQFF. The CDR3 DNA reads as TGTGCCAGCTCACCTTCGGGACTAGCGGAGCAAAATGAGCAGTTCTTC. The chain uses TRBV18 and TRBJ2-1, with 11 bases that match TRBD2. The CDR3 sequence is 16 residues long. Per the germline V gene, CDR1 is KGHSH and CDR2 is LQKENI. Trimming took 3 bases from V and 7 from J; bases not matched to a gene: 8.

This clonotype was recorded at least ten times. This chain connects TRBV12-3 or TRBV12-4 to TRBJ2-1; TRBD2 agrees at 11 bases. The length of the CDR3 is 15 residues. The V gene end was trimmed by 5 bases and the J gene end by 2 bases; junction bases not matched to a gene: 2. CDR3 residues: CASSPSGGTYNEQFF. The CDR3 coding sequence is TGTGCCAGCAGTCCTAGCGGGGGGACCTACAATGAGCAGTTCTTC.

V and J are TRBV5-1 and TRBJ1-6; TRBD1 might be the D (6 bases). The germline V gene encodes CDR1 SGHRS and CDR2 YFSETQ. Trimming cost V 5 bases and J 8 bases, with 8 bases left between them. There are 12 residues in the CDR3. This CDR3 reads CASREGDSPLHF. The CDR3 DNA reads TGCGCCAGCAGAGAGGGGGATTCACCCCTCCACTTT.

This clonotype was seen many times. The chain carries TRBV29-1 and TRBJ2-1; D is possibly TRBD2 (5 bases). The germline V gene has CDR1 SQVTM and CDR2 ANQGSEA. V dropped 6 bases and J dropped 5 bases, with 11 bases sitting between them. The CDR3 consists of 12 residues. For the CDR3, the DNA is TGCAGCGTGGGAGCCTTAAACAATGAGCAGTTCTTC. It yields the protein CSVGALNNEQFF.

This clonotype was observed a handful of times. CDR3 loop: CSAYSGRDRIDTQYF. CDR3 nucleotide sequence: TGCAGTGCCTACTCGGGGCGGGATAGGATAGATACGCAGTATTTT. The rearrangement joins TRBV20-1 to TRBJ2-3, with D possibly matching TRBD2 (6 bases). Per the germline V gene, CDR1 is DFQATT and CDR2 is SNEGSKA (reference sequence). The CDR3 consists of 15 residues. The V end lost 6 bases, the J end lost 5 bases, and 21 bases lay between the germline ends.

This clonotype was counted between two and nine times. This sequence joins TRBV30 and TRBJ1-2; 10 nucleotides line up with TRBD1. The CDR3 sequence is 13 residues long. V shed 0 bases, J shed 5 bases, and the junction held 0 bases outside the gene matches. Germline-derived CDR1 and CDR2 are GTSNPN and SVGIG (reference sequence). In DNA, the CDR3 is TGTGCCTGGAGTGTGGACAGGGGGTATGGCTACACCTTC. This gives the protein CAWSVDRGYGYTF.

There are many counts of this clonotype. CDR3 sequence: CASSPSVGEQFF. CDR3 nucleotide sequence: TGTGCCAGCAGCCCGTCTGTAGGGGAGCAGTTCTTC. V gene TRBV3-1 combines with J gene TRBJ2-1; D uncertain. The CDR3 has 12 amino acids. V was trimmed by 4 bases and J by 10 bases, leaving 11 bases between them. Germline assignment: CDR1 LGHDT and CDR2 YNNKEL (reference sequence).

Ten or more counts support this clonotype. CDR3 amino acids: CASSLVPRGEQFF. CDR3 in DNA: TGTGCCAGCAGTTTAGTTCCCCGCGGTGAGCAGTTCTTC. The chain couples TRBV12-3 or TRBV12-4 to TRBJ2-1; D gene uncertain. The CDR3 is 13 amino acids. V was clipped by 1 base and J by 9 bases, with 10 bases between them.

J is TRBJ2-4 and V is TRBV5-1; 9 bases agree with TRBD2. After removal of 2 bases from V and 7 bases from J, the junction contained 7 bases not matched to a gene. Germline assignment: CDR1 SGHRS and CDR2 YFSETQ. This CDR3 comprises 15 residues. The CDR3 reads CASSFGGREGNIQYF. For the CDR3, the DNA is TGCGCCAGCAGCTTCGGAGGGCGGGAGGGGAACATTCAGTACTTC. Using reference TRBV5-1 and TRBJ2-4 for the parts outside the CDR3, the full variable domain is KAGVTQTPRYLIKTRGQQVTLSCSPISGHRSVSWYQQTPGQGLQFLFEYFSETQRNKGNFPGRFSGRQFSNSRSEMNVSTLELGDSALYLCASSFGGREGNIQYFGAGTRLSVL.

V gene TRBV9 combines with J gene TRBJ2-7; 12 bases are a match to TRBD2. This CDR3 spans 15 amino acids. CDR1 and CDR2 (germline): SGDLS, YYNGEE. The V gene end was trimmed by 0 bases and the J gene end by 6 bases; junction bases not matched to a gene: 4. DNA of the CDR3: TGTGCCAGCAGCGTAGGACTAGCGGGAGAATTCGAGCAGTACTTC. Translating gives CASSVGLAGEFEQYF.